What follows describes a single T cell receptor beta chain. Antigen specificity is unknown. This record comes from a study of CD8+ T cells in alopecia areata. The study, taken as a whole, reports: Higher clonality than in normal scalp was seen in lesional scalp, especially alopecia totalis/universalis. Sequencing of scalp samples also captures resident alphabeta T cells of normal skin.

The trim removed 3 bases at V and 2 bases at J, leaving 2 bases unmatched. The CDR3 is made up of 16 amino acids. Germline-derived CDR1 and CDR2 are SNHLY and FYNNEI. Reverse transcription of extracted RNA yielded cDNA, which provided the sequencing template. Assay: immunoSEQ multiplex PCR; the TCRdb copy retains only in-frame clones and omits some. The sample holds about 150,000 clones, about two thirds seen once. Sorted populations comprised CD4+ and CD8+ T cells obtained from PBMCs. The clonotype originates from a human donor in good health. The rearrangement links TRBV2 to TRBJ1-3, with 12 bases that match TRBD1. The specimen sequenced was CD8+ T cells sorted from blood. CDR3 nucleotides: TGTGCCAGCAGTGAGGGACAGGGGGCAACTGGAAACACCATATATTTT. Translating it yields CASSEGQGATGNTIYF. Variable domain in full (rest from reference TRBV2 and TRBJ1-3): EPEVTQTPSHQVTQMGQEVILRCVPISNHLYFYWYRQILGQKVEFLVSFYNNEISEKSEIFDDQFSVERPDGSNFTLKIRSTKLEDSAMYFCASSEGQGATGNTIYFGEGSWLTVV.